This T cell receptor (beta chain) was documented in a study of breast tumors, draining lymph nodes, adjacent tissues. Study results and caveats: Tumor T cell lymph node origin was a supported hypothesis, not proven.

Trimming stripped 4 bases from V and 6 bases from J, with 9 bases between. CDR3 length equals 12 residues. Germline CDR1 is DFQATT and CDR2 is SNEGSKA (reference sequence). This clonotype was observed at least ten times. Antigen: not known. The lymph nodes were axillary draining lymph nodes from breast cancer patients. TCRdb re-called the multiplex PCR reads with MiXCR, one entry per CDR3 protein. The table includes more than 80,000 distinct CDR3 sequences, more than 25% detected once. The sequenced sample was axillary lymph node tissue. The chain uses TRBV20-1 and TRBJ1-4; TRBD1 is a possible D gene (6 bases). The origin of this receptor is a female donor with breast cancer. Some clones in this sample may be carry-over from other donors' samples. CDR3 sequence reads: CSATGVDEKLFF. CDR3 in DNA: TGCAGTGCTACAGGGGTGGATGAAAAACTGTTTTTT.